The 2 T cell receptor beta chains below all came from one sample that was sequenced in a study of blood T cell repertoires in COVID-19. Libraries were prepared by immunoSEQ multiplex PCR; TCRdb keeps only in-frame clonotypes and omits some of them. In the table there are under 45,000 clones, 75% to 85% of which are singletons. What was sequenced was peripheral blood. These receptors originate from a man of 80 years or more with acute or convalescent COVID-19.

The gene calls are TRBV30 and TRBJ1-2; 10 bases fit TRBD1. Germline V gene data show CDR1 as GTSNPN and CDR2 as SVGIG (reference sequence). The J segment lost 8 bases and the V segment lost 3 bases, leaving 6 bases of the junction unmatched. The CDR3 extends over 13 amino acids. The CDR3 protein is CAWSGTGAGGYTF. The CDR3 coding sequence is TGTGCCTGGAGCGGGACAGGGGCAGGAGGCTACACCTTC.

The V and J genes are TRBV10-3 and TRBJ1-6; maybe TRBD1 (6 bases). V lost 5 bases and J lost 8, with 10 bases in between. Germline CDR1 and CDR2: ENHRY and SYGVKD. The CDR3 consists of 13 residues. This CDR3 is CAISSQGDSPLHF. CDR3 coding DNA: TGTGCCATCAGTTCACAGGGTGATTCACCCCTCCACTTT.